This is a list of T cell receptor beta chains from one sample in a study of naive and memory T cell subsets. TCRdb ran MiXCR on the UMI-ligation and nested PCR reads and lists one entry per CDR3 protein. This table has about 90,000 distinct CDR3 sequences, more than 6.5% appearing once. The sample consisted of central memory CD4+ T cells from blood. These receptors were collected from a human donor in good health. Both conserved end residues are part of each CDR3. Fields, in order: V gene, J gene, clone size, D gene, CDR3 DNA, CDR3 protein. D genes are given only for firm matches. For some rows the clone size is stated as once, few or many, or as a class when expanded; others skip it.

v_call: TRBV12-3/TRBV12-4
j_call: TRBJ2-3
clone_size: few
d_call: NA
cdr3_nt: TGTGCCAGCACCCAGTGGGCGGCAGGGAGGACAGATACGCAGTATTTT
cdr3_aa: CASTQWAAGRTDTQYF

v_call: TRBV12-3/TRBV12-4
j_call: TRBJ1-6
clone_size: many
d_call: NA
cdr3_nt: TGTGCCAGCAGCCCCCCCGGGAGCGATAATTCACCCCTCCACTTT
cdr3_aa: CASSPPGSDNSPLHF

v_call: TRBV18
j_call: TRBJ1-1
clone_size: few
d_call: NA
cdr3_nt: TGTGCCAGCTCATCCCGGGTTGCTCCCCCTGAAGCTTTCTTT
cdr3_aa: CASSSRVAPPEAFF

v_call: TRBV7-2
j_call: TRBJ2-1
clone_size: few
d_call: TRBD2
cdr3_nt: TGTGCCAGCGTCCCCCTAGCGGGAACCTACAATGAGCAGTTCTTC
cdr3_aa: CASVPLAGTYNEQFF

v_call: TRBV2
j_call: TRBJ2-2
clone_size: many
d_call: NA
cdr3_nt: TGTGCCAGCACCGGTAGCGATGCCACCGGGGAGCTGTTTTTT
cdr3_aa: CASTGSDATGELFF

v_call: TRBV7-2
j_call: TRBJ2-7
clone_size: few
d_call: TRBD2
cdr3_nt: TGTGCCAGCAGCCCCGGGGGGGGGCGTCACGAGCAGTACTTC
cdr3_aa: CASSPGGGRHEQYF

v_call: TRBV6-2/TRBV6-3
j_call: TRBJ2-5
clone_size: many
d_call: NA
cdr3_nt: TGTGCCAGCAGTAGGGGGGGAGAATCCCGGGGGACCCAGTACTTC
cdr3_aa: CASSRGGESRGTQYF

v_call: TRBV14
j_call: TRBJ1-1
clone_size: few
d_call: NA
cdr3_nt: TGTGCCAGCAGCCAATTGCAGCCGAACACTGAAGCTTTCTTT
cdr3_aa: CASSQLQPNTEAFF

v_call: TRBV20-1
j_call: TRBJ1-4
clone_size: many
d_call: NA
cdr3_nt: TGCAGTGTCCCGGGGGCGAATGAAAAACTGTTTTTT
cdr3_aa: CSVPGANEKLFF

v_call: TRBV20-1
j_call: TRBJ2-7
clone_size: NA
d_call: NA
cdr3_nt: TGCAGTGCTAGGGCCGGGGGACGAACACTAGGGCAGTACTTC
cdr3_aa: CSARAGGRTLGQYF

v_call: TRBV14
j_call: TRBJ2-1
clone_size: NA
d_call: TRBD2
cdr3_nt: TGTGCCAGCAGCCGTCCCGGGTCCCATAGCGGGAGGACCAGCGGTAGTGAGCAGTTCTTC
cdr3_aa: CASSRPGSHSGRTSGSEQFF

v_call: TRBV11-3
j_call: TRBJ2-2
clone_size: NA
d_call: NA
cdr3_nt: TGTGCCAGCACCGATCGATGGCGATCGGACACCGGGGAGCTGTTTTTT
cdr3_aa: CASTDRWRSDTGELFF

v_call: TRBV20-1
j_call: TRBJ1-5
clone_size: many
d_call: NA
cdr3_nt: TGCAGTGCTGGCCGACAGATAGATCAGCCCCAGCATTTT
cdr3_aa: CSAGRQIDQPQHF

v_call: TRBV19
j_call: TRBJ1-5
clone_size: many
d_call: NA
cdr3_nt: TGTGCCAGTAGTTTGGGCAATCAGCCCCAGCATTTT
cdr3_aa: CASSLGNQPQHF